Listed below are T cell receptor beta chains from one sample, sequenced in a study of early T cells in non-severe SARS-CoV-2 infection. MiXCR was run by TCRdb on the 5' RACE reads, yielding one entry per CDR3 protein. The sample has more than 85,000 distinct CDR3 sequences; over 15% are singletons. The sample comprised whole blood. The origin of the receptors is an adult who was a healthcare worker with PCR-confirmed SARS-CoV-2 infection or an uninfected control (not recorded which). Each CDR3 is given with its conserved first and last residue. The D gene is left open where the match is weak. Part of the rows lack a size; the others show once, few, many or a class for expanded clones.

cdr3_nt	cdr3_aa	clone_size	d_call	v_call	j_call
TGCAGTGCTAGAGGGATACAGAACACCGATGGCTACACCTTC	CSARGIQNTDGYTF	few	NA	TRBV20-1	TRBJ1-2
TGTGCCAGCAGCCAAGAGCCTAGCGGATCGAATGAGCAGTTCTTC	CASSQEPSGSNEQFF	few	TRBD2	TRBV4-2	TRBJ2-1
TGTGCCAGCTCTCCATCCAGGACTAGTTCCGGTGAGCAGTTCTTC	CASSPSRTSSGEQFF	NA	TRBD2	TRBV6-5	TRBJ2-1
TGTGCCAGCAGCTTAGTTAGTGACTCCACCTACGAGCAGTACTTC	CASSLVSDSTYEQYF	few	NA	TRBV7-2	TRBJ2-7
TGTGCCAGCAGCTTAGACAGGTGGGGTAATGAGCAGTTCTTC	CASSLDRWGNEQFF	few	NA	TRBV11-2	TRBJ2-1
TGTGCCAGCAGCCAAGGGAGTGGGGAGACCCAGTACTTC	CASSQGSGETQYF	few	NA	TRBV3-1	TRBJ2-5
TGCAGTGGAAGGAGGGGTGGAGAGACCCAGTACTTC	CSGRRGGETQYF	NA	NA	TRBV20-1	TRBJ2-5
TGTGCCAGCAGTTTGAACAGGGGGCTTAGTAATGAAAAACTGTTTTTT	CASSLNRGLSNEKLFF	NA	TRBD1	TRBV12-3/TRBV12-4	TRBJ1-4
TGTGCCAGCACCCCTCTCGGGACCGCTGGAAACACCATATATTTT	CASTPLGTAGNTIYF	NA	NA	TRBV7-9	TRBJ1-3
TGCAGTGCTAAGGGCACAGGCAATCAGCCCCAGCATTTT	CSAKGTGNQPQHF	NA	NA	TRBV20-1	TRBJ1-5
TGTGCCAGCAGCTTAGTTGTAGGCCCTGAGCCCCAGCATTTT	CASSLVVGPEPQHF	many	NA	TRBV7-6	TRBJ1-5
TGCAGTGCTAGGTATTTGCCCTCGACAGTGAACACTGAAGCTTTCTTT	CSARYLPSTVNTEAFF	NA	NA	TRBV20-1	TRBJ1-1
TGTGCCAGCAGTTTTGAAGCCGTCTCCTACTTC	CASSFEAVSYF	few	NA	TRBV28	TRBJ2-7
TGTGCCAGCAAAGTCCCGAACACCGGGGAGCTGTTTTTT	CASKVPNTGELFF	few	NA	TRBV27	TRBJ2-2
TGTGCCAGCGGCCTCTCGGGGGACAAGACCTACGAGCAGTACTTC	CASGLSGDKTYEQYF	many	NA	TRBV28	TRBJ2-7
TGTGCCAGCTCACCACCAGGAGTCCCCCTAGCCGTAATCAATGAGCAGTTCTTC	CASSPPGVPLAVINEQFF	NA	NA	TRBV18	TRBJ2-1
TGCGCCAGCAGCCAAGTTTTGAGTAGTCCTTACAATGAGCAGTTCTTC	CASSQVLSSPYNEQFF	NA	NA	TRBV4-1	TRBJ2-1
TGCAGTGCTAGACAAAGGGATGGGGGGCTAGGATCACCCCTCCACTTT	CSARQRDGGLGSPLHF	NA	NA	TRBV20-1	TRBJ1-6
TGCGCCAGGGGAAACACCGGGGAGCTGTTTTTT	CARGNTGELFF	many	NA	TRBV23-1	TRBJ2-2
TGTGCCAGCAGTGCCGCCGGGGGGGACACCGGGGAGCTGTTTTTT	CASSAAGGDTGELFF	few	TRBD2	TRBV6-4	TRBJ2-2
TGTGCCAGCAGCTCAGCCGGGTTCGTCGGCCATGAGCAGTTCTTC	CASSSAGFVGHEQFF	NA	NA	TRBV7-9	TRBJ2-1
TGCAGCGTCGTCCCAGGAATTAACACTGAAGCTTTCTTT	CSVVPGINTEAFF	many	NA	TRBV29-1	TRBJ1-1